The 7 T cell receptor beta chains in this list originate from one sample, sequenced in a study of immune evolution from preneoplasia to lung adenocarcinoma. Clones were read by immunoSEQ multiplex PCR, and TCRdb kept only the in-frame ones, dropping some. Here the sample spans 2,200 or so clones, over 70% being singletons. The sample was FFPE adjacent normal lung tissue. The receptors originated from a person between 60 and 79 years old with lung adenocarcinoma.

The chain recombines TRBV7-2 with TRBJ2-7; D uncertain. The CDR3 sequence is 12 residues long. Per germline, CDR1 SGHTA and CDR2 FQGNSA. The ends were cut back, 3 bases at V and 5 bases at J, with 8 bases in the middle. CDR3 amino acids: CASSFPPNEQYF. Written as DNA, the CDR3 is TGTGCCAGCAGCTTCCCTCCCAACGAGCAGTACTTC.

The DNA of the CDR3 is TGTGCCAGCAGCTTAGTTCCACCAGACTACGAGCAGTACTTC. Protein product: CASSLVPPDYEQYF. The V and J genes are TRBV7-8 and TRBJ2-7; no definite D call. Germline loops: CDR1 SGHVS, CDR2 FQNEAQ. V gave up 1 base and J gave up 3 bases, with 10 bases separating them. This CDR3 comprises 14 residues. Looking up the rest from reference TRBV7-8 and TRBJ2-7 gives the full variable domain: GAGVSQSPRYKVAKRGQDVALRCDPISGHVSLFWYQQALGQGPEFLTYFQNEAQLDKSGLPSDRFFAERPEGSVSTLKIQRTQQEDSAVYLCASSLVPPDYEQYFGPGTRLTVT.

The rearrangement links TRBV28 to TRBJ1-1, with D perhaps matching TRBD1 (5 bases). The V end lost 7 bases, the J end lost 6 bases, and 9 bases lay between the germline ends. The CDR3 runs to 11 residues. Germline assignment: CDR1 MDHEN and CDR2 SYDVKM. The CDR3 spells CASTRGAEAFF. CDR3 bases: TGTGCCAGCACCAGAGGGGCTGAAGCTTTCTTT.

This rearrangement joins TRBV9 to TRBJ1-1; D is ambiguous. The germline CDR1 and CDR2 sequences are SGDLS and YYNGEE. CDR3 length equals 14 residues. V lost 0 bases and J 0 bases, leaving 6 bases between the germline ends. CDR3 amino acids: CASSVDWMNTEAFF. The CDR3 nucleotides read TGTGCCAGCAGCGTAGACTGGATGAACACTGAAGCTTTCTTT.

CDR3 residues: CASSFQGFYNEQFF. The CDR3 nucleotides are TGTGCCAGCAGCTTCCAGGGGTTCTACAATGAGCAGTTCTTC. The rearrangement links TRBV5-4 to TRBJ2-1, with D tentatively TRBD1 (6 bases). V lost 2 bases to trimming and J lost 3 bases, with 9 bases between them. Germline loops: CDR1 SGHNT, CDR2 YYREEE (reference sequence). The CDR3 has 14 residues.

The genes are TRBV27 and TRBJ1-1; 9 bases match TRBD1. V trimming: 4 bases; J trimming: 4 bases; junction bases outside the gene matches: 7. CDR1 and CDR2 (germline): MNHEY, SMNVEV (reference sequence). This CDR3 spans 15 amino acids. The CDR3 region is CASSSPDRGPTEAFF. The CDR3, as DNA: TGTGCCAGCAGTTCTCCGGACAGGGGCCCCACTGAAGCTTTCTTT.

The chain uses TRBV7-2 and TRBJ2-2; a possible D gene is TRBD1 (5 bases). This CDR3 has 17 residues. Trimming stripped 4 bases from V and 1 base from J, with 16 bases between. Per the germline V gene, CDR1 is SGHTA and CDR2 is FQGNSA. CDR3 DNA: TGTGCCAGCAGCTCGACGACAGCCCTCCAGAACACCGGGGAGCTGTTTTTT. Translated: CASSSTTALQNTGELFF.